Below are 30 T cell receptor beta chains sequenced from a single sample in a study of Ad26.COV2.S vaccination and SARS-CoV-2 variants. Treatment denoted: 19 received Ad26.COV2.S at low or high dose, single or two shots; several received placebo; per-sample allocation not given. The investigators took samples on day 63 after the first vaccine or placebo injection. This table comes from immunoSEQ multiplex PCR, and its TCRdb copy is limited to in-frame clones, with some not included. The sample consists of about 350,000 clones, roughly 90% of them appearing once. The sample consisted of peripheral blood, taken in a trial of Ad26.COV2.S vaccine versus placebo. The receptors originated from a person aged 18-60 years who received the Ad26.COV2.S COVID-19 vaccine or a placebo.

This clone was found once. The chain combines TRBV6-5 with TRBJ2-7; 7 bases are shared with TRBD1. The CDR3 spans 14 residues. V was clipped by 3 bases and J by 6 bases; unmatched bases: 8. Per germline, CDR1 MNHEY and CDR2 SVGAGI. CDR3 nucleotides: TGTGCCAGCAGTTATCGGGGACAGCCCTCCGAGCAGTACTTC. It is translated as CASSYRGQPSEQYF.

The chain links TRBV29-1 to TRBJ2-7; D remains ambiguous. The germline V and J ends were trimmed by 4 bases and 2 bases, with 12 bases remaining between them. CDR3 length equals 13 residues. The germline V gene encodes CDR1 SQVTM and CDR2 ANQGSEA. CDR3: CSVVDFGAYEQYF. CDR3 bases: TGCAGCGTTGTGGATTTTGGGGCCTACGAGCAGTACTTC.

The CDR3 reads CSVEATDGQRSYNEQFF. The CDR3 DNA reads as TGCAGCGTTGAAGCCACAGACGGACAGAGATCATACAATGAGCAGTTCTTC. The chain couples TRBV29-1 to TRBJ2-1; possible D gene TRBD1, 6 bases. Germline loops: CDR1 SQVTM, CDR2 ANQGSEA. V dropped 1 base and J dropped 4 bases, with 20 bases sitting between them. The CDR3 consists of 17 residues.

V is TRBV2 and J is TRBJ2-5, with 8 positions matching TRBD1. The CDR3 covers 15 residues. CDR1 and CDR2 from the germline V gene are SNHLY and FYNNEI. J gave up 1 base and V 7 bases, and 8 bases lay outside the gene matches. The CDR3 DNA reads as TGTGCCAGCATGAAGGGAACAGGGGGCCAAGAGACCCAGTACTTC. As protein: CASMKGTGGQETQYF. The full variable domain, its missing parts supplied by reference TRBV2 and TRBJ2-5, is EPEVTQTPSHQVTQMGQEVILRCVPISNHLYFYWYRQILGQKVEFLVSFYNNEISEKSEIFDDQFSVERPDGSNFTLKIRSTKLEDSAMYFCASMKGTGGQETQYFGPGTRLLVL.

The J gene is TRBJ1-5, the V gene TRBV29-1; the D is unclear. The CDR3 runs to 12 residues. Germline CDR1 reads SQVTM; CDR2 reads ANQGSEA. Trimming removed 4 bases at V and 0 bases at J, with 4 bases between. The chain's CDR3 is CSVGGSNQPQHF. The CDR3 nucleotides read TGCAGCGTTGGGGGTAGCAATCAGCCCCAGCATTTT.

The CDR3 spells CASSEYLNTEAFF. The CDR3 coding sequence is TGTGCCAGCAGTGAATACCTGAACACTGAAGCTTTCTTT. The chain has TRBV6-1 and TRBJ1-1; D not resolved. Germline V gene lookup returns CDR1 MNHNS and CDR2 SASEGT. CDR3 length equals 13 residues. V gave up 2 bases and J gave up 0 bases, with 4 bases separating them.

J is TRBJ2-1 and V is TRBV19; TRBD2 aligns across 7 bases. The CDR3 loop spans 15 amino acids. Losses at the gene ends were 5 bases for V and 6 bases for J; bases not matched to a gene: 10. Germline loops: CDR1 LNHDA, CDR2 SQIVND (reference sequence). CDR3 coding DNA: TGTGCCAGTAGTCCAGGGACTACCCCAGGCAATGAGCAGTTCTTC. Its translation: CASSPGTTPGNEQFF.

The chain employs TRBV11-2 and TRBJ2-1, with 8 bases lining up with TRBD2. There are 14 residues in the CDR3. Trimming took 5 bases from V and 7 from J; bases not matched to a gene: 7. The V gene's germline CDR1 is SGHAT and CDR2 FQNNGV. The CDR3 loop reads CASSALAGHNEQFF. DNA for the CDR3: TGTGCCAGCAGCGCCCTAGCGGGTCATAATGAGCAGTTCTTC.

This clone was detected once. The chain has TRBV27 and TRBJ1-4, with D hard to call. Between the trimmed V and J ends, which lost 6 bases and 10 bases, there was a span of 9 bases. The V gene's germline CDR1 is MNHEY and CDR2 SMNVEV (reference sequence). There are 11 residues in the CDR3. The CDR3 nucleotides are TGTGCCAGCAGCCTTGGTGGAAAACTGTTTTTT. It is translated as CASSLGGKLFF.

This chain links TRBV7-2 with TRBJ2-7; D not certain. Germline V gene sequence: CDR1 SGHTA, CDR2 FQGNSA. The CDR3 sequence is 15 residues long. Trimming stripped 2 bases from V and 2 bases from J, with 13 bases between. CDR3 protein: CASSLSFPRTYEQYF. CDR3 nucleotide sequence: TGTGCCAGCAGCTTATCGTTCCCCAGAACCTACGAGCAGTACTTC.

The chain is built from TRBV5-1 and TRBJ2-5, with TRBD1 matching 7 bases. The germline gives CDR1 SGHRS, CDR2 YFSETQ. This CDR3 has 16 residues. J was trimmed by 2 bases and V by 5 bases; bases with no gene match: 12. The CDR3: CASRREPGQIQETQYF. CDR3 nucleotides: TGCGCCAGCAGGCGCGAACCGGGACAGATACAAGAGACCCAGTACTTC.

V gene TRBV7-6 combines with J gene TRBJ1-4; D is ambiguous. The germline V gene encodes CDR1 SGHVS and CDR2 FNYEAQ. The CDR3 runs 14 residues. V was shortened by 2 bases and J by 7 bases, with 11 bases between the two germline ends. The CDR3 DNA reads as TGTGCCAGCAGCTTATCCCAATCGGGTGAAAAACTGTTTTTT. Translating gives CASSLSQSGEKLFF.

This clone has only a few counts. The chain carries TRBV20-1 and TRBJ2-7, with 8 bases identical to TRBD2. Germline CDR1 is DFQATT and CDR2 is SNEGSKA (reference sequence). V was pared by 3 bases and J by 6 bases, with 7 bases of the junction left unmatched. The CDR3 extends over 13 amino acids. The CDR3 protein is CSASLPGGVEQYF. In DNA form, the CDR3 reads TGCAGTGCTAGTCTCCCGGGGGGGGTCGAGCAGTACTTC.

The J gene is TRBJ2-7, the V gene TRBV5-1, with D hard to call. Germline assignment: CDR1 SGHRS and CDR2 YFSETQ. The V end was cut by 2 bases, the J end by 1 base, with 10 bases between. The CDR3 sequence is 14 residues long. The CDR3 sequence is CASSFNLRSYEQYF. The DNA for the CDR3 is TGCGCCAGCAGCTTCAATCTCAGATCCTACGAGCAGTACTTC.

The rearrangement joins TRBV7-9 to TRBJ1-1, with TRBD1 matching 8 bases. The CDR3 runs 14 residues. The trim removed 4 bases at V and 3 bases at J, leaving 4 bases unmatched. CDR1 SEHNR and CDR2 FQNEAQ come from the germline V gene (reference sequence). Here the CDR3 DNA reads TGTGCCAGCAGCTCTACAGGGGGGGACACTGAAGCTTTCTTT. This encodes CASSSTGGDTEAFF.

The chain carries TRBV28 and TRBJ2-7; TRBD1 aligns across 8 bases. The V gene's germline CDR1 is MDHEN and CDR2 SYDVKM. The CDR3 length is 15 residues. Trimming removed 4 bases from V and 6 bases from J; junction bases left unmatched: 11. The CDR3, as DNA: TGTGCCAGCAGTTCCGGACAGGGAGATCTGGGCGAGCAGTACTTC. The encoded protein is CASSSGQGDLGEQYF.

The gene calls are TRBV19 and TRBJ2-2; TRBD1 agrees at 11 bases. The CDR3 totals 17 residues. In germline, CDR1 is LNHDA, CDR2 SQIVND (reference sequence). The V gene end was trimmed by 3 bases and the J gene end by 2 bases; junction bases not matched to a gene: 5. The CDR3 sequence: CASSIFGQGANTGELFF. The CDR3 coding sequence is TGTGCCAGTAGTATTTTTGGACAGGGGGCAAACACCGGGGAGCTGTTTTTT.

This clone was counted a single time. The gene calls are TRBV5-6 and TRBJ1-6; D is uncertain. The V and J ends lost 0 bases and 14 bases respectively, with 15 bases between them. The CDR3 runs to 14 residues. Germline assignment: CDR1 SGHDT and CDR2 YYEEEE. The CDR3 nucleotides are TGTGCCAGCAGCTTGGGGTCACTGAAGAGTACCCTCCACTTT. Translation gives CASSLGSLKSTLHF.

The gene calls are TRBV6-2 or TRBV6-3 and TRBJ1-5, with 9 positions matching TRBD1. CDR3 length: 16 residues. Losses at the gene ends were 2 bases for V and 10 bases for J; bases not matched to a gene: 12. Germline-derived CDR1 and CDR2 are MNHEY and SVGEGT. CDR3 sequence reads: CASSYGDRADVRPQHF. For the CDR3, the DNA is TGTGCCAGCAGTTACGGGGACAGGGCGGACGTGAGACCCCAGCATTTT.

A word on this clone: The junction does not match germline at one end; this may be a read error. The chain uses TRBV6-1 and TRBJ2-7, with D possibly TRBD1 on 6 matching bases. The CDR3 contains 16 residues. Germline V gene lookup returns CDR1 MNHNS and CDR2 SASEGT. As DNA, the CDR3 is TGTGCCAGCAGCGAAGATCCGACAGGCGGTACCTACGAGCAGTACTTC. Its protein is CASSEDPTGGTYEQYF.

The V call is TRBV6-5, the J call TRBJ1-5; tentatively, D is TRBD1 (5 bases). Germline CDR1 MNHEY, CDR2 SVGAGI. The CDR3 runs to 12 residues. V was clipped by 4 bases and J by 7 bases, with 8 bases between them. This chain's CDR3 is CASSSRGQPQHF. Written as DNA, the CDR3 is TGTGCCAGCAGTTCTAGGGGCCAGCCCCAGCATTTT.

The V and J genes are TRBV7-3 and TRBJ1-3; D unresolved. The germline V gene encodes CDR1 SGHTA and CDR2 FQGTGA. This CDR3 has 11 amino acids. The V gene lost 5 bases and the J gene lost 2 bases, with 1 base spanning the gap. CDR3 residues: CASSTGNTIYF. In DNA, the CDR3 is TGTGCCAGCAGCACTGGAAACACCATATATTTT. Full variable domain (rest looked up from reference TRBV7-3 and TRBJ1-3): GAGVSQTPSNKVTEKGKYVELRCDPISGHTALYWYRQSLGQGPEFLIYFQGTGAADDSGLPNDRFFAVRPEGSVSTLKIQRTERGDSAVYLCASSTGNTIYFGEGSWLTVV.

This clone was seen only once. The gene calls are TRBV5-1 and TRBJ1-1, with a weak D call TRBD1 (5 bases). Germline CDR1 is SGHRS and CDR2 is YFSETQ. Trimming pared 2 bases from V and 8 bases from J, leaving 13 bases between. This CDR3 contains 13 residues. The DNA for the CDR3 is TGCGCCAGCAGCTTTACGTCAGGGTCAGAAGCTTTCTTT. It translates to CASSFTSGSEAFF.

Only a few counts were recorded for this clone. V usage is TRBV18 and J usage is TRBJ2-3; D possibly corresponds to TRBD2 (7 bases). V was trimmed by 3 bases and J by 2 bases, leaving 9 bases between them. This CDR3 is 14 amino acids long. The germline V gene has CDR1 KGHSH and CDR2 LQKENI. CDR3 sequence reads: CASSPGGPTDTQYF. The DNA for the CDR3 is TGTGCCAGCTCACCGGGGGGGCCCACAGATACGCAGTATTTT.

The chain recombines TRBV6-5 with TRBJ2-1; 9 bases match TRBD2. Germline lookup yields CDR1 MNHEY and CDR2 SVGAGI. The CDR3 is 16 residues long. J lost 4 bases, V lost 0 bases, and 4 bases had no gene match. The CDR3 region is CASSYSSGGPYNEQFF. The CDR3 nucleotides read TGTGCCAGCAGTTACTCCAGCGGGGGGCCGTACAATGAGCAGTTCTTC.

This chain uses TRBV19 with TRBJ2-7; D gene unclear. The germline V gene has CDR1 LNHDA and CDR2 SQIVND (reference sequence). The CDR3 totals 13 residues. V was trimmed by 5 bases and J by 0 bases, leaving 8 bases between them. CDR3 sequence (DNA): TGTGCCAGTAGTGTGGACGTCTCCTACGAGCAGTACTTC. Translated, it gives CASSVDVSYEQYF.

This clone has just one count. The chain links TRBV29-1 to TRBJ1-1; D not resolved. CDR3 length equals 12 residues. V was cut by 1 base and J by 5 bases, with 8 bases left in between. Per the germline V gene, CDR1 is SQVTM and CDR2 is ANQGSEA. CDR3 bases: TGCAGCGTTGAAGGGTTTGGGACTGAAGCTTTCTTT. Translating it yields CSVEGFGTEAFF.

The chain combines TRBV5-4 with TRBJ2-3; D unclear. The CDR3 consists of 15 residues. Trimming removed 0 bases from V and 3 bases from J, with 11 bases in between. The V gene's germline CDR1 is SGHNT and CDR2 YYREEE (reference sequence). DNA of the CDR3: TGTGCCAGCAGCTTGGGTCCCTTAAGGACAGATACGCAGTATTTT. It specifies CASSLGPLRTDTQYF.

This clone was seen only a few times. The rearrangement links TRBV4-3 to TRBJ1-2; D is unclear. This CDR3 spans 16 amino acids. The V gene lost 0 bases and the J gene lost 2 bases, with 13 bases spanning the gap. Germline V gives CDR1 LGHNA, CDR2 YSLEER. CDR3 protein: CASSQDPTGGNYGYTF. The CDR3 nucleotides read TGCGCCAGCAGCCAAGATCCGACTGGTGGGAACTATGGCTACACCTTC.

J is TRBJ1-2 and V is TRBV19, with D tentatively TRBD1 (6 bases). V lost 5 bases, J lost 0 bases, and 25 bases lay in between. The CDR3 loop spans 19 amino acids. Germline CDR1 is LNHDA and CDR2 is SQIVND (reference sequence). In DNA, the CDR3 is TGTGCCAGTAGTGCGTCCGGGACAAGAGAAACGCTAGCTAACTATGGCTACACCTTC. It translates to CASSASGTRETLANYGYTF. Supplemented by reference TRBV19 and TRBJ1-2, the full variable domain reads DGGITQSPKYLFRKEGQNVTLSCEQNLNHDAMYWYRQDPGQGLRLIYYSQIVNDFQKGDIAEGYSVSREKKESFPLTVTSAQKNPTAFYLCASSASGTRETLANYGYTFGSGTRLTVV.